This T cell receptor (beta chain) derives from a study of blood T cell repertoires in COVID-19. Whole-study context: T cells, B-cell-depleted T cells, or PBMCs provided the cDNA or gDNA that served as material.

The CDR3 length is 10 residues. Trimming pared 6 bases from V and 5 bases from J, leaving 4 bases between. Germline CDR1 SNHLY, CDR2 FYNNEI. The table came from immunoSEQ multiplex PCR; TCRdb's copy has only in-frame clones and leaves some out. Found here are roughly 97,000 clones, about four fifths of them singletons; the top ten hold around a quarter. This receptor was identified in a man aged 55-75 years with acute or convalescent COVID-19. Sequencing used peripheral blood. The gene calls are TRBV2 and TRBJ2-5; the D is unclear. The CDR3 coding sequence is TGTGCCAGCAGCAGGGAGACCCAGTACTTC. It specifies CASSRETQYF. The whole variable domain, remainder taken from reference TRBV2 and TRBJ2-5, is EPEVTQTPSHQVTQMGQEVILRCVPISNHLYFYWYRQILGQKVEFLVSFYNNEISEKSEIFDDQFSVERPDGSNFTLKIRSTKLEDSAMYFCASSRETQYFGPGTRLLVL.